Listed below are T cell receptor beta chains from one sample, sequenced in a study of tumor-infiltrating lymphocytes in localized non-small cell lung cancer. The repertoire was sequenced with immunoSEQ multiplex PCR; TCRdb's copy has only in-frame clones and lacks some. This table holds under 8,500 clones, 74% found once. Sequencing was carried out using uninvolved lung tissue not adjacent to the tumor. The receptors come from a human donor with non-small cell lung cancer. CDR3s leave out the opening cysteine and the closing phenylalanine or tryptophan.

j_gene | v_gene | CDR3aa
TRBJ2-7 | TRBV6-5 | ASSEGTGGYEQY
TRBJ2-1 | TRBV19 | ASSIDSGSSYNEQF
TRBJ2-7 | TRBV11-3 | ASSRQPGQTSYEQY
TRBJ1-2 | TRBV6-5 | ASSTRVQGGYT
TRBJ1-1 | TRBV6-5 | ASSGTGRTEAF
TRBJ2-7 | TRBV5-6 | ASNRGRGQQEQY
TRBJ2-7 | TRBV2 | ASGDRVYYEQY
TRBJ2-1 | TRBV5-1 | ASSLDRGQGSF
TRBJ1-2 | TRBV7-6 | ASSLGGEDYGYT
TRBJ2-7 | TRBV5-1 | ASSFGDLAYEQY
TRBJ2-3 | TRBV11-3 | ASSTGLAGLTDTQY
TRBJ1-1 | TRBV7-9 | ASSRQGNTEAF
TRBJ2-1 | TRBV7-2 | ASSGRLGAEQF
TRBJ2-7 | TRBV6-5 | ASSYSGSDEQY
TRBJ2-6 | TRBV7-9 | ASRSGQGASGANVLT
TRBJ2-7 | TRBV6-1 | ASSEYGYEQY
TRBJ2-5 | TRBV10-1 | ASSESQGTQY
TRBJ1-1 | TRBV7-2 | ASSITGTGGNVNTEAF
TRBJ1-2 | TRBV9 | ASSSQLAGGYT
TRBJ1-5 | TRBV30 | AWSMGGYQPQH
TRBJ2-2 | TRBV4-2 | ASILGENTGELF